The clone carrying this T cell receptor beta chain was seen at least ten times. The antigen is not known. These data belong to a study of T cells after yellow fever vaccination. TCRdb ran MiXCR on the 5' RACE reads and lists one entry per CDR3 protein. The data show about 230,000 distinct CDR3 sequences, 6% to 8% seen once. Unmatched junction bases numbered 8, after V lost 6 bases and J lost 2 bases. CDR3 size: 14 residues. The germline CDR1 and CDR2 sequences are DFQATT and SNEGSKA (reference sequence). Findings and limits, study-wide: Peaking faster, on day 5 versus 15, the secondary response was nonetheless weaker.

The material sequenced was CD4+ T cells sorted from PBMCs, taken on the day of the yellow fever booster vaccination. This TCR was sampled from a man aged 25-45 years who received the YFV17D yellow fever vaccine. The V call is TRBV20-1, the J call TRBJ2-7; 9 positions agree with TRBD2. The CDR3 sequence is CSAPTGLATYEQYF. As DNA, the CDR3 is TGCAGTGCCCCGACCGGACTAGCGACCTACGAGCAGTACTTC.